This T cell receptor (beta chain) was sequenced during a study of shared clonotypes between healthy human individuals. Study-wide context: Donors, aged 18 to 49, were two women and three men. Whole-study findings and limits: Clonotype sharing among donors was expected to depend on sequencing depth.

Trimming stripped 3 bases from V and 7 bases from J, with 18 bases between. The CDR3 runs to 14 residues. Looked up from germline, CDR1 is GTSNPN and CDR2 is SVGIG (reference sequence). Memory CD4+ cells were the fraction left after CD45RA+ naive selection. This clone was counted only a few times. Its target is not known. The run depth of the assay was deep. TCRdb's copy holds only in-frame clones and misses some; the assay was immunoSEQ multiplex PCR. The sample yields roughly 2.6 million clones, just over 90% seen once. V and J are TRBV30 and TRBJ1-2; D gene ambiguous. The receptor's source is a man younger than 30 in good health. Sequences were obtained from naive CD4+ T cells sorted from blood. The sample's subset: CD45RA+ positively selected. In DNA, the CDR3 is TGTGCCTGGAGCCACCCCGGGTCCGCGGGTGGCTACACCTTC. Translating it yields CAWSHPGSAGGYTF.